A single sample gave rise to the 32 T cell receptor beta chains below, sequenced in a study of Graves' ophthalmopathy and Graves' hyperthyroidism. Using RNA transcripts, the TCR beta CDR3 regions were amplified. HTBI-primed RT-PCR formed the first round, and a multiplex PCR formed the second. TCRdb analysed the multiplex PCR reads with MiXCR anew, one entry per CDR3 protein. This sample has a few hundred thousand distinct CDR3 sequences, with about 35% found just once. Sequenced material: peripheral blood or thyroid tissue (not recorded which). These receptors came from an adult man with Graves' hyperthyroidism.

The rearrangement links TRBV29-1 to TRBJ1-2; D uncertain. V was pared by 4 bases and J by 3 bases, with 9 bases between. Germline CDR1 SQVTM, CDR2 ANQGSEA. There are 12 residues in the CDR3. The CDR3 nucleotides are TGCAGCGTTGCGGACCGATACTATGGCTACACCTTC. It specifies CSVADRYYGYTF.

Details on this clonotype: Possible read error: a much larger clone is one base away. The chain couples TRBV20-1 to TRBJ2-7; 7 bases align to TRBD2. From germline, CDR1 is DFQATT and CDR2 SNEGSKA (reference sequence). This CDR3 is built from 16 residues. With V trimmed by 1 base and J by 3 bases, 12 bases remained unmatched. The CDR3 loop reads CSARGGGSGSNYEQYF. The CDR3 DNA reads TGCAGTGCTAGAGGCGGGGGAAGCGGCAGCAACTACGAGCAGTACTTC.

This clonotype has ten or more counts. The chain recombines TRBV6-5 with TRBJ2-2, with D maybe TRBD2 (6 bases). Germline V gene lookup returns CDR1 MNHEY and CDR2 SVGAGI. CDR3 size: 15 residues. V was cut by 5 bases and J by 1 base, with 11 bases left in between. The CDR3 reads CASSGGTRNTGELFF. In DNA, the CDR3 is TGTGCCAGCAGTGGGGGGACGCGGAACACCGGGGAGCTGTTTTTT.

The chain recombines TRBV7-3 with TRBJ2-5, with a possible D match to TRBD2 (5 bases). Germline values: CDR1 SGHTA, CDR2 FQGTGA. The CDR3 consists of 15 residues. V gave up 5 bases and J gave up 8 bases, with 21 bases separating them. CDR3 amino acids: CASSDAALARRTQYF. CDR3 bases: TGTGCCAGCAGCGACGCCGCTCTAGCCCGGAGAACCCAGTACTTC.

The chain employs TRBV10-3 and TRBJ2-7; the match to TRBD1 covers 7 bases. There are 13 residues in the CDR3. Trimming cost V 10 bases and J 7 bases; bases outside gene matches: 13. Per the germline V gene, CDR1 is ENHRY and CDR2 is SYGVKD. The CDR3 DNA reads TGTGCCAGCAGGTCGACAGGGACACGGGAGCAGTACTTC. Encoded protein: CASRSTGTREQYF.

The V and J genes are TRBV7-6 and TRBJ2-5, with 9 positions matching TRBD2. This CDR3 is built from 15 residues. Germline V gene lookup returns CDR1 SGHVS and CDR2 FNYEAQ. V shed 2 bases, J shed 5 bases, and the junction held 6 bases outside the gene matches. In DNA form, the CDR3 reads TGTGCCAGCAGCTTACTAGCGGGACGGAGGGAGACCCAGTACTTC. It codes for CASSLLAGRRETQYF.

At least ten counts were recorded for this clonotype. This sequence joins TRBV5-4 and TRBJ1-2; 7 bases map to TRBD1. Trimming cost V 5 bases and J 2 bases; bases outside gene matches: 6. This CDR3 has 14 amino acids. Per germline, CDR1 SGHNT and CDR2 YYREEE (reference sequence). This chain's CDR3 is CASSKTGQNYGYTF. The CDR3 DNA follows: TGTGCCAGCAGTAAGACAGGGCAAAACTATGGCTACACCTTC. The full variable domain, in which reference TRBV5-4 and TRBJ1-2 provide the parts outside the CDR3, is ETGVTQSPTHLIKTRGQQVTLRCSSQSGHNTVSWYQQALGQGPQFIFQYYREEENGRGNFPPRFSGLQFPNYSSELNVNALELDDSALYLCASSKTGQNYGYTFGSGTRLTVV.

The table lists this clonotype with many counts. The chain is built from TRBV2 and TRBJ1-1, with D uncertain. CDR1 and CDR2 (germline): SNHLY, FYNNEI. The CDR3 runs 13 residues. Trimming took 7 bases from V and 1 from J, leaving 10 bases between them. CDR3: CASTLTENTEAFF. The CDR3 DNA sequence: TGTGCCAGCACTTTAACAGAGAACACTGAAGCTTTCTTT.

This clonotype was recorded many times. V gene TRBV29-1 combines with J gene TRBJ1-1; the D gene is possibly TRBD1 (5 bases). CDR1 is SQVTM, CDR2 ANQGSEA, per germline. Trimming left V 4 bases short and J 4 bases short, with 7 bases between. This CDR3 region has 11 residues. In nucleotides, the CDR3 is TGCAGCGTTGGCGGGGCCACTGAAGCTTTCTTT. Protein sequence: CSVGGATEAFF.

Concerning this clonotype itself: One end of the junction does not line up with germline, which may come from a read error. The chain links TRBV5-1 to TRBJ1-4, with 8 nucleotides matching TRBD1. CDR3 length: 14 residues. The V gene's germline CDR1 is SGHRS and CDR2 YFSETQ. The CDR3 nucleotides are TGTGCCAGCAGCTTCGACAGGGGAGGAGAAAAACTGTTTTTT. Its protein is CASSFDRGGEKLFF.

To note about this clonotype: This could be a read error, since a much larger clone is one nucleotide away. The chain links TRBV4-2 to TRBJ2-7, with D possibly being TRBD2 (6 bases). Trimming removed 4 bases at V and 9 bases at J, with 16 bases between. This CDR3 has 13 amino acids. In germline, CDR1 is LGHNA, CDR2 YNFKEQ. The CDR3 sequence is CASSRGMGGVQYF. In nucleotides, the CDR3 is TGTGCCAGCAGCCGAGGCATGGGCGGGGTGCAGTACTTC.

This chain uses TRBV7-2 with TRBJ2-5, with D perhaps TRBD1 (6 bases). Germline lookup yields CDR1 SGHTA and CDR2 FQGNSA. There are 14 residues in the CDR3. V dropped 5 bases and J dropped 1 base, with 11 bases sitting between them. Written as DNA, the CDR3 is TGTGCCAGCAGCAAGGCCAGGGGCCAAGAGACCCAGTACTTC. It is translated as CASSKARGQETQYF.

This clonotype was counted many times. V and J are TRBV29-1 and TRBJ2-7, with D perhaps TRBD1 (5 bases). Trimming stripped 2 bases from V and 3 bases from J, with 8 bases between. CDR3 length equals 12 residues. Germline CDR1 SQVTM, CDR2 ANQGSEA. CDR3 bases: TGCAGCGTTGAATTAAGGGGCTACGAGCAGTACTTC. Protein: CSVELRGYEQYF.

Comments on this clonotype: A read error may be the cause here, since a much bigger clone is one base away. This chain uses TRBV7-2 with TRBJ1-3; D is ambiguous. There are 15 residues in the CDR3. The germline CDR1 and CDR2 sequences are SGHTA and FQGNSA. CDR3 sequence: CVSSLDSRSGNTIYF. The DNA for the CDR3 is TGTGTCAGCAGCTTAGACTCTCGCTCTGGAAACACCATATATTTT.

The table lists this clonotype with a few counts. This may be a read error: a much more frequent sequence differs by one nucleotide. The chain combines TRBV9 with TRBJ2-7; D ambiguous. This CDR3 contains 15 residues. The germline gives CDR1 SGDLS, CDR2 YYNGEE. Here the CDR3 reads CASSVGSASVYEQCF. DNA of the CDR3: TGTGCCAGCAGCGTAGGGTCTGCGTCCGTCTACGAGCAGTGCTTC.

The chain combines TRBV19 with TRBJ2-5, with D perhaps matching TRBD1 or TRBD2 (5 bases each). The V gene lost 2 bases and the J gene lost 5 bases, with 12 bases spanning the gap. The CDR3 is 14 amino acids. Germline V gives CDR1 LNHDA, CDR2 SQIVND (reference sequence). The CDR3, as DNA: TGTGCCAGTAGTATAATCCAGGGACGGGAGACCCAGTACTTC. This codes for CASSIIQGRETQYF.

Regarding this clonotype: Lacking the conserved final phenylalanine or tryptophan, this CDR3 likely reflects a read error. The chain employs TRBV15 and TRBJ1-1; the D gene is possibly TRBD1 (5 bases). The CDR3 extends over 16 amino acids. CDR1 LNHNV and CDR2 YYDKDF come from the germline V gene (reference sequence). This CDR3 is CATSRDGRGRDTEAFS. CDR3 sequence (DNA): TGTGCCACCAGCAGAGATGGAAGGGGAAGAGACACCGAAGCTTTCTCT.

The CDR3 nucleotides read TGTGCCAGCAGCCATTTGCTCCGGGACAGGAATGAAAAACTGTTTTTT. Translating it yields CASSHLLRDRNEKLFF. The J gene is TRBJ1-4, the V gene TRBV5-4, with 8 bases lining up with TRBD1. The germline V gene encodes CDR1 SGHNT and CDR2 YYREEE (reference sequence). J was trimmed by 5 bases and V by 4 bases; bases with no gene match: 10. This CDR3 is built from 16 residues.

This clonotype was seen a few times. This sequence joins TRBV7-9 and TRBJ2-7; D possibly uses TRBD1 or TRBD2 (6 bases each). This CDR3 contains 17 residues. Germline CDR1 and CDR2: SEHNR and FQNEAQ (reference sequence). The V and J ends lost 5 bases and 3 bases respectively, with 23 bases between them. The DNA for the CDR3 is TGTGCCAGCAGCCACAACCGCGGGGACACCGGGGACTACGAGCAGTACTTC. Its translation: CASSHNRGDTGDYEQYF.

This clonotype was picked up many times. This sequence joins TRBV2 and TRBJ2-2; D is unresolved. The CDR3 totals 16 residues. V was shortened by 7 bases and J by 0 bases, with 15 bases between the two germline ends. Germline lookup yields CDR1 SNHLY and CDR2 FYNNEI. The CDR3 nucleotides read TGTGCCAGCACCCCTACGGCGGTACCGAACACCGGGGAGCTGTTTTTT. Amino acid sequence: CASTPTAVPNTGELFF.

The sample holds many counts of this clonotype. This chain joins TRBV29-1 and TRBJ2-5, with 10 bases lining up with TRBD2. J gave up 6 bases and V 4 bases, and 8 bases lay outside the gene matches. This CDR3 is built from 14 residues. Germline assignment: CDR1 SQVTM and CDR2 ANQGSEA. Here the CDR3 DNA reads TGCAGCGTTGTGTCTAGCGGGGGTCCCAAGACCCAGTACTTC. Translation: CSVVSSGGPKTQYF. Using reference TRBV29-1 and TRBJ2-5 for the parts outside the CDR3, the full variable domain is SAVISQKPSRDICQRGTSLTIQCQVDSQVTMMFWYRQQPGQSLTLIATANQGSEATYESGFVIDKFPISRPNLTFSTLTVSNMSPEDSSIYLCSVVSSGGPKTQYFGPGTRLLVL.

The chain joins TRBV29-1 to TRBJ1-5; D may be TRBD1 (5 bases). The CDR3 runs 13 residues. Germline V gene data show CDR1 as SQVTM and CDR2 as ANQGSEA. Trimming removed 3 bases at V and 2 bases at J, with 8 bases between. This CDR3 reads CSVDGAGNQPQHF. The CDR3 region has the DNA TGCAGCGTTGACGGGGCGGGCAATCAGCCCCAGCATTTT.

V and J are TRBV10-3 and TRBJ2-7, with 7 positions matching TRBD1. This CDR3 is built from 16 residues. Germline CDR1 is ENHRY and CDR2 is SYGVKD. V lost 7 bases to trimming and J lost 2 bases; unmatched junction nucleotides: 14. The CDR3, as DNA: TGTGCCATCACTGATGGTATGGCAGGGGGTGCCTACGAGCAGTACTTC. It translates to CAITDGMAGGAYEQYF.

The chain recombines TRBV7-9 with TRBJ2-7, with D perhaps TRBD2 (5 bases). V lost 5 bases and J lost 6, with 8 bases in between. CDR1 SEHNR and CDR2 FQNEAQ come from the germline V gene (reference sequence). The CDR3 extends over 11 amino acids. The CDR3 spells CASSRSGEQYF. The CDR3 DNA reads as TGTGCCAGCAGCCGAAGCGGCGAGCAGTACTTC.

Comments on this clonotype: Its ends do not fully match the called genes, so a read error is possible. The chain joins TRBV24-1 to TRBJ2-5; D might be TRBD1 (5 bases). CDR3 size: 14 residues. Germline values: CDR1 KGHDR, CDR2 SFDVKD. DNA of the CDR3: TGTGCCACCAGTGGTTTGGGGCAGGGTGAGACCCAGTACTTC. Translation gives CATSGLGQGETQYF.

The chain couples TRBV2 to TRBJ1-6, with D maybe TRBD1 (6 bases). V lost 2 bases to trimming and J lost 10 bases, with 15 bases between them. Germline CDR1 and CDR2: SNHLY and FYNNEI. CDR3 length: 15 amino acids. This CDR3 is CASSERYRVGSPLHF. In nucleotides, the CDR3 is TGTGCCAGCAGTGAAAGGTACAGGGTTGGATCACCCCTCCACTTT.

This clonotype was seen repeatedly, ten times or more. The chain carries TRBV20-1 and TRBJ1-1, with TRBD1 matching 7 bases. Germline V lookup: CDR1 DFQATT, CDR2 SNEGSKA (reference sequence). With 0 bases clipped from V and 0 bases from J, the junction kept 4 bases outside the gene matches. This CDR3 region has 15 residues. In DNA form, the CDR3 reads TGCAGTGCTAGAGACGGGACAGACATGAACACTGAAGCTTTCTTT. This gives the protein CSARDGTDMNTEAFF.

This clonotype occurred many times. This chain's CDR3 is CASSEGGTNYGYTF. The DNA of the CDR3 is TGTGCCAGCTCAGAAGGGGGGACTAACTATGGCTACACCTTC. The chain couples TRBV9 to TRBJ1-2, with D perhaps matching TRBD1 (6 bases). The germline V gene encodes CDR1 SGDLS and CDR2 YYNGEE. This CDR3 has 14 amino acids. Between the trimmed V and J ends, which lost 7 bases and 0 bases, there was a span of 13 bases.

The CDR3: CATSRDREELFF. CDR3 nucleotide sequence: TGTGCCACCAGCAGAGATCGTGAGGAGCTGTTTTTT. This chain uses TRBV15 with TRBJ2-2; D uncertain. The CDR3 is 12 residues long. V was pared by 0 bases and J by 10 bases, with 6 bases between. CDR1 LNHNV and CDR2 YYDKDF come from the germline V gene (reference sequence).

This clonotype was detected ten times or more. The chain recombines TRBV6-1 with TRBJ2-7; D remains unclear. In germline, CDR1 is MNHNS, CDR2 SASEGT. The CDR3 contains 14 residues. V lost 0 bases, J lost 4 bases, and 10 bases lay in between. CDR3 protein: CASSEAGQVYEQYF. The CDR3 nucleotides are TGTGCCAGCAGTGAAGCGGGTCAGGTTTACGAGCAGTACTTC.

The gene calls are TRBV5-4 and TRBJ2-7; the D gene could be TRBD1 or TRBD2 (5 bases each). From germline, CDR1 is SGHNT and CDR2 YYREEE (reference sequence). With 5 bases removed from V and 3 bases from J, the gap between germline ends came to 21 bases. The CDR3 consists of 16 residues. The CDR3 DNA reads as TGTGCCAGCAGTTCCGCTCGAAGAGGGACCGACTACGAGCAGTACTTC. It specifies CASSSARRGTDYEQYF. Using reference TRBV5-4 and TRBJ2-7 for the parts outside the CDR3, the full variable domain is ETGVTQSPTHLIKTRGQQVTLRCSSQSGHNTVSWYQQALGQGPQFIFQYYREEENGRGNFPPRFSGLQFPNYSSELNVNALELDDSALYLCASSSARRGTDYEQYFGPGTRLTVT.

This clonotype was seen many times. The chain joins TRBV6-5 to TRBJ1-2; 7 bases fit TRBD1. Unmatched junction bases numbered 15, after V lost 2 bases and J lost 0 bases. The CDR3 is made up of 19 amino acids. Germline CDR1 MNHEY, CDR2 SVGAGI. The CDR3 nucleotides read TGTGCCAGCAGTTACAGTCCGTTGGGGACAGAACCTTCTAACTATGGCTACACCTTC. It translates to CASSYSPLGTEPSNYGYTF.